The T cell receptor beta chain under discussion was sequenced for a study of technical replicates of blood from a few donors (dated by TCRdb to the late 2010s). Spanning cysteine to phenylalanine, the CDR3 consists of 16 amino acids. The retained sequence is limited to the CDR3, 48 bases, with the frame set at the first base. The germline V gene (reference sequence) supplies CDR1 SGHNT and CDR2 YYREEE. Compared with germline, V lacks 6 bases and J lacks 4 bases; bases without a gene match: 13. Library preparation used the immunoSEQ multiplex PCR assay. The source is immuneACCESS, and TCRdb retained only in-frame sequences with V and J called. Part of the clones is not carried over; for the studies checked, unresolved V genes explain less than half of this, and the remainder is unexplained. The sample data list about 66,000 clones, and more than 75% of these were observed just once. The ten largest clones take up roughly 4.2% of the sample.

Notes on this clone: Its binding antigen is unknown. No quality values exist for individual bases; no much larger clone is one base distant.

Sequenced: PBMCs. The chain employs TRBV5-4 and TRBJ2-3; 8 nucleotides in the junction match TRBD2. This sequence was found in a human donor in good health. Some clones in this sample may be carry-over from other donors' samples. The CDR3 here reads CASTPWISGASDTQYF. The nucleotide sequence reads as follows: TGTGCCAGCACCCCCTGGATTAGCGGGGCGTCAGATACGCAGTATTTT.